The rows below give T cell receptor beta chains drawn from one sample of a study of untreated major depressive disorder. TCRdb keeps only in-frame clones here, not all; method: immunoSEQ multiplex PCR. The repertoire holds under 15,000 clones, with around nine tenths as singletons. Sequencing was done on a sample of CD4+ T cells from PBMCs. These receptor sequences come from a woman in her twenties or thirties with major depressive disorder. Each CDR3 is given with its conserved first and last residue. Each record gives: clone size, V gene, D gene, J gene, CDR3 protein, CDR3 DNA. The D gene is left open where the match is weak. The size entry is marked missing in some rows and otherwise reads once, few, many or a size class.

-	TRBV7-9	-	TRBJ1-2	CASSLEAPLGGYTF	TGTGCCAGCAGCTTAGAAGCGCCTTTAGGGGGCTACACCTTC
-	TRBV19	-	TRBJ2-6	CASSIQGSAGPANVLTF	TGTGCCAGTAGTATACAGGGTAGCGCAGGTCCGGCCAACGTCCTGACTTTC
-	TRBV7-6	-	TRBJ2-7	CASSLDWAIDEQYF	TGTGCCAGCAGCTTAGACTGGGCAATCGACGAGCAGTACTTC
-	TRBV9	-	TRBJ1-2	CASSVDGNYGYTF	TGTGCCAGCAGCGTAGACGGGAACTATGGCTACACCTTC
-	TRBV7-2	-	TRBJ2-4	CASSSSGTNIQYF	TGTGCCAGCAGCTCGTCGGGGACGAACATTCAGTACTTC
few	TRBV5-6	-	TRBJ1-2	CASTVRKTYGYTF	TGTGCCAGCACGGTTCGAAAGACCTATGGCTACACCTTC
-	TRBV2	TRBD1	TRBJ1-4	CASSEAGTAVINEKLFF	TGTGCCAGCAGTGAAGCCGGGACAGCGGTTATTAATGAAAAACTGTTTTTT
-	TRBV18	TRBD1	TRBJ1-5	CASSPGGGTELDRAPTQPQHF	TGTGCCAGCTCACCCGGTGGGGGAACTGAGCTAGACAGGGCTCCCACTCAGCCCCAGCATTTT
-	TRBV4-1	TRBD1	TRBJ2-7	CASSQDRSFEQYF	TGCGCCAGCAGCCAGGACAGGTCCTTCGAGCAGTACTTC
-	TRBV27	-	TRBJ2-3	CASSPLTGRTDTQYF	TGTGCCAGCAGTCCACTGACGGGACGCACAGATACGCAGTATTTT
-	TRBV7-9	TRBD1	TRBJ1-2	CASSRDRGDGYTF	TGTGCCAGCAGTAGGGACAGGGGAGACGGCTACACCTTC
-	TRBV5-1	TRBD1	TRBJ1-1	CASSLGTGGILNTEAFF	TGCGCCAGCAGCTTAGGGACAGGGGGTATCCTGAACACTGAAGCTTTCTTT
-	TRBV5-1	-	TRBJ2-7	CASSPGTVYEQYF	TGCGCCAGTTCTCCCGGGACGGTTTACGAGCAGTACTTC
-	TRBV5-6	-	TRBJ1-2	CASSLQGIGGYTF	TGTGCCAGCAGCTTGCAGGGAATCGGCGGCTACACCTTC
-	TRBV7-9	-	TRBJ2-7	CASSRGTYEQYF	TGTGCCAGCAGCCGGGGTACCTACGAGCAGTACTTC
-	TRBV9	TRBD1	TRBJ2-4	CASSVDGQGINIQYF	TGTGCCAGCAGCGTAGATGGACAGGGAATAAACATTCAGTACTTC
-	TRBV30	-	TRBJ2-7	CAWSGVGANYEQYF	TGTGCCTGGAGTGGGGTCGGCGCTAACTACGAGCAGTACTTC
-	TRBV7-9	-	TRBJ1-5	CASSTGTNQPQHF	TGTGCCAGCAGCACAGGGACCAATCAGCCCCAGCATTTT
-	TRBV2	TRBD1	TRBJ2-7	CASSAKRTGEEQYF	TGTGCCAGCAGCGCTAAGCGGACAGGGGAAGAGCAGTACTTC
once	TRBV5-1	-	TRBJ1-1	CASSLVRRNTEAFF	TGCGCCAGCAGCTTGGTACGGAGGAACACTGAAGCTTTCTTT
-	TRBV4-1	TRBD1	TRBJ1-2	CASSQARDRLFYGYTF	TGCGCCAGCAGCCAGGCGCGGGACAGGCTATTTTATGGCTACACCTTC
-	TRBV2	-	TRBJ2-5	CASRREETQYF	TGTGCCAGCAGGCGGGAAGAGACCCAGTACTTC
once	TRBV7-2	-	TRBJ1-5	CASSLARGVNQPQHF	TGTGCCAGCAGCTTAGCCCGGGGAGTCAATCAGCCCCAGCATTTT
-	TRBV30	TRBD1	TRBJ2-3	CARDRLSTDTQYF	TGTGCCCGGGACAGGCTGAGCACAGATACGCAGTATTTT
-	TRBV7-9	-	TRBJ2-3	CASSLANADTQYF	TGTGCCAGCAGCTTAGCGAACGCAGATACGCAGTATTTT
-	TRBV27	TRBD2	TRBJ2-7	CASSVPFAGGLYEQYF	TGTGCCAGCAGTGTGCCCTTCGCGGGAGGTCTCTACGAGCAGTACTTC
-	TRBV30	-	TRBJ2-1	CAWRNPGGWSDNEQFF	TGTGCCTGGAGGAACCCTGGGGGCTGGTCTGACAATGAGCAGTTCTTC
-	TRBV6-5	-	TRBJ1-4	CASSYSRGEKLFF	TGTGCCAGCAGTTACTCGAGAGGAGAAAAACTGTTTTTT
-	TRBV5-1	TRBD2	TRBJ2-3	CASAAGLAGITDTQYF	TGCGCCAGCGCCGCGGGACTAGCGGGGATCACAGATACGCAGTATTTT
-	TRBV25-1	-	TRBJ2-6	CASSEVTGTGANVLTF	TGTGCCAGCAGTGAGGTGACGGGAACTGGGGCCAACGTCCTGACTTTC
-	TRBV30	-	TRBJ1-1	CAWSVGRYTEAFF	TGTGCCTGGAGTGTAGGGAGGTACACTGAAGCTTTCTTT
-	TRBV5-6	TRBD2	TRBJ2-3	CASSFGLAGVRSTDTQYF	TGTGCCAGCAGCTTCGGCCTAGCGGGAGTAAGGAGCACAGATACGCAGTATTTT
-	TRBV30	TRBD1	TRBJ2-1	CAWSVQGGFNEQFF	TGTGCCTGGAGTGTACAGGGGGGATTCAATGAGCAGTTCTTC
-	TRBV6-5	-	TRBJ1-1	CASSYLSRTEAFF	TGTGCCAGCAGTTACTTGAGTAGAACTGAAGCTTTCTTT
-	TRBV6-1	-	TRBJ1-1	CASSEANRLEAFF	TGTGCCAGCAGTGAAGCGAACAGACTTGAAGCTTTCTTT
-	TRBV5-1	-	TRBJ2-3	CASSLWTDTQYF	TGCGCCAGCAGCTTGTGGACGGATACGCAGTATTTT
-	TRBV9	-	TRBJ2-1	CASSVRHLNEQFF	TGTGCCAGCAGCGTAAGACACCTCAATGAGCAGTTCTTC
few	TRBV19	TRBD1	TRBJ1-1	CASMTDREEAFF	TGTGCCAGTATGACGGACAGGGAAGAAGCTTTCTTT
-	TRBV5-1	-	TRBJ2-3	CASSTPGDTQYF	TGCGCCAGCAGCACCCCCGGGGATACGCAGTATTTT
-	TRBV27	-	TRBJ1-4	CATLSGQKKLFF	TGTGCCACACTCAGCGGACAGAAAAAACTGTTTTTT